Each of the 23 T cell receptor beta chains below was sequenced from the same sample in a study of blood T cell repertoires in COVID-19. TCRdb's copy holds only in-frame clones and misses some; the assay was immunoSEQ multiplex PCR. The sample has a few hundred thousand clones, around 89% seen once. Sequenced sample: PBMCs or T cells enriched from blood (not recorded which). Receptor source: a woman in her late teens or twenties in a cohort exposed to, infected with or recovered from COVID-19 (not recorded which).

The J gene is TRBJ1-5, the V gene TRBV6-5; 8 bases agree with TRBD1. CDR1 is MNHEY, CDR2 SVGAGI, per germline. The CDR3 covers 15 residues. V shed 6 bases and J 0 bases; nucleotides not matched to a gene: 4. CDR3: CASSRGQGSNQPQHF. The CDR3 nucleotides read TGTGCCAGCAGCCGCGGACAGGGTAGCAATCAGCCCCAGCATTTT.

Comment on this clone: This CDR3 is also generated by other DNA sequences in the sample. V usage is TRBV12-3 or TRBV12-4 and J usage is TRBJ2-1, with a tentative D call TRBD2 (5 bases). Trimming took 4 bases from V and 4 from J, leaving 8 bases between them. This CDR3 is 13 amino acids long. This CDR3 is CASSSGSYNEQFF. The CDR3 DNA follows: TGTGCCAGCAGTTCGGGATCGTACAATGAGCAGTTCTTC.

The chain employs TRBV11-1 and TRBJ1-6; a possible D gene is TRBD1 (5 bases). The CDR3 consists of 14 residues. Trimming cost V 5 bases and J 10 bases, with 15 bases left between them. The germline V gene encodes CDR1 SGHAT and CDR2 FQDESV (reference sequence). The DNA of the CDR3 is TGTGCCAGCAGCCAAAGGAGGGGAATCTCACCCCTCCACTTT. Protein sequence: CASSQRRGISPLHF.

The chain has TRBV2 and TRBJ1-1, with 8 bases that match TRBD1. The germline V gene encodes CDR1 SNHLY and CDR2 FYNNEI. The length of the CDR3 is 14 residues. Unmatched junction bases numbered 4, after V lost 3 bases and J lost 4 bases. The CDR3 nucleotides read TGTGCCAGCAGTGAGGACAGGGAGGTCACTGAAGCTTTCTTT. Translated: CASSEDREVTEAFF. The full variable domain, its missing parts supplied by reference TRBV2 and TRBJ1-1, is EPEVTQTPSHQVTQMGQEVILRCVPISNHLYFYWYRQILGQKVEFLVSFYNNEISEKSEIFDDQFSVERPDGSNFTLKIRSTKLEDSAMYFCASSEDREVTEAFFGQGTRLTVV.

The chain recombines TRBV7-8 with TRBJ2-2, with D possibly matching TRBD2 (6 bases). This CDR3 has 17 residues. Germline V CDR1 and CDR2: SGHVS, FQNEAQ. Trimming left V 4 bases short and J 7 bases short, with 22 bases between. CDR3 DNA: TGTGCCAGCAGCTACATAAATACGGGACTTGGGGACGGGGAGCTGTTTTTT. Its translation: CASSYINTGLGDGELFF.

V usage is TRBV6-6 and J usage is TRBJ2-7, with TRBD1 identical over 9 bases. The ends lost 6 bases at V and 1 base at J; junction bases unmatched: 10. CDR3 length: 16 residues. Per germline, CDR1 MNHNY and CDR2 SVGAGI (reference sequence). Written as DNA, the CDR3 is TGTGCCAGCAGCGTGCCTACGGGACAGGGATCCTACGAGCAGTACTTC. This translates into CASSVPTGQGSYEQYF.

The chain uses TRBV7-3 and TRBJ2-1; 8 bases fit TRBD1. V dropped 5 bases and J dropped 0; count of bases not matched to a gene: 9. Germline V CDR1 and CDR2: SGHTA, FQGTGA. CDR3 length: 17 residues. The CDR3 loop is CASSTTGGQSSYNEQFF. Written as DNA, the CDR3 is TGTGCCAGCAGCACCACAGGGGGACAGAGCTCCTACAATGAGCAGTTCTTC.

V gene TRBV4-1 combines with J gene TRBJ1-6; 9 bases map to TRBD1. CDR1 and CDR2 (germline): MGHRA, YSYEKL. The CDR3 consists of 15 residues. The junction had 1 base not matched to a gene; V was cut back by 0 bases and J by 7 bases. CDR3 DNA sequence: TGCGCCAGCAGCCAAGAGACAGGGGGAAATTCACCCCTCCACTTT. Amino acid sequence: CASSQETGGNSPLHF.

The chain couples TRBV2 to TRBJ1-1; possibly TRBD1 for D (5 bases). Trimming took 7 bases from V and 0 from J, leaving 15 bases between them. The CDR3 runs to 15 residues. The V gene's germline CDR1 is SNHLY and CDR2 FYNNEI. The CDR3 DNA sequence: TGTGCCAGCAAGTTGGAGACAGCCATGAACACTGAAGCTTTCTTT. Translating it yields CASKLETAMNTEAFF. The full variable domain, with the rest looked up from reference TRBV2 and TRBJ1-1, is EPEVTQTPSHQVTQMGQEVILRCVPISNHLYFYWYRQILGQKVEFLVSFYNNEISEKSEIFDDQFSVERPDGSNFTLKIRSTKLEDSAMYFCASKLETAMNTEAFFGQGTRLTVV.

This chain uses TRBV19 with TRBJ1-3; 12 bases align to TRBD1. V shed 6 bases, J shed 3 bases, and the junction held 9 bases outside the gene matches. Looked up from germline, CDR1 is LNHDA and CDR2 is SQIVND (reference sequence). The CDR3 is 17 residues long. CDR3 protein: CASSSSGTGGSGNTIYF. CDR3 DNA: TGTGCCAGTAGCTCATCCGGGACAGGGGGCAGTGGAAACACCATATATTTT. The full variable domain, completed using reference TRBV19 and TRBJ1-3, is DGGITQSPKYLFRKEGQNVTLSCEQNLNHDAMYWYRQDPGQGLRLIYYSQIVNDFQKGDIAEGYSVSREKKESFPLTVTSAQKNPTAFYLCASSSSGTGGSGNTIYFGEGSWLTVV.

The chain combines TRBV11-2 with TRBJ2-1, with 9 bases fitting TRBD2. This CDR3 has 14 residues. The ends lost 5 bases at V and 9 bases at J; junction bases unmatched: 8. Germline V gives CDR1 SGHAT, CDR2 FQNNGV. The CDR3: CASSTGLASAEQFF. The CDR3 DNA sequence: TGTGCCAGCAGCACGGGACTAGCTTCCGCTGAGCAGTTCTTC.

This chain joins TRBV13 and TRBJ1-1; TRBD1 matches at 8 bases. CDR1 PRHDT and CDR2 FYEKMQ come from the germline V gene (reference sequence). J was trimmed by 1 base and V by 4 bases; bases with no gene match: 2. The CDR3 contains 14 residues. As DNA, the CDR3 is TGTGCCAGCAGCTCCGGGACAGGGAACACTGAAGCTTTCTTT. The encoded protein is CASSSGTGNTEAFF.

In its sample, this clone was seen once. V is TRBV7-8 and J is TRBJ2-7, with 14 positions matching TRBD2. J was trimmed by 6 bases and V by 5 bases; bases with no gene match: 6. The germline gives CDR1 SGHVS, CDR2 FQNEAQ. CDR3 length: 15 amino acids. The CDR3 is CASSLPGLAGAEQYF. The CDR3 DNA reads as TGTGCCAGCAGCCTACCGGGACTAGCGGGGGCCGAGCAGTACTTC.

This clone appeared once. V and J are TRBV14 and TRBJ2-1; the match to TRBD1 covers 10 bases. The CDR3 is made up of 14 amino acids. With V trimmed by 8 bases and J by 2 bases, 3 bases remained unmatched. Germline loops: CDR1 SGHDN, CDR2 FVKESK. Here the CDR3 reads CASHGTGAYNEQFF. CDR3 bases: TGTGCCAGCCACGGGACAGGGGCCTACAATGAGCAGTTCTTC.

The V and J genes are TRBV11-2 and TRBJ2-7; TRBD2 aligns across 12 bases. The CDR3 extends over 15 amino acids. The ends lost 5 bases at V and 6 bases at J; junction bases unmatched: 8. The germline V gene encodes CDR1 SGHAT and CDR2 FQNNGV. The CDR3 sequence is CASSPTSGGIGEQYF. DNA for the CDR3: TGTGCCAGCAGCCCTACTAGCGGGGGGATAGGCGAGCAGTACTTC. Full variable domain (remainder filled in from reference TRBV11-2 and TRBJ2-7): EAGVAQSPRYKIIEKRQSVAFWCNPISGHATLYWYQQILGQGPKLLIQFQNNGVVDDSQLPKDRFSAERLKGVDSTLKIQPAKLEDSAVYLCASSPTSGGIGEQYFGPGTRLTVT.

The rearrangement uses TRBV7-8 and TRBJ1-6; D is possibly TRBD1 (5 bases). The CDR3 contains 12 residues. With 1 base removed from V and 15 bases from J, the gap between germline ends came to 10 bases. CDR1 is SGHVS, CDR2 FQNEAQ, per germline. CDR3 protein: CASSLGGDDLHF. Written as DNA, the CDR3 is TGTGCCAGCAGCTTAGGCGGGGACGACCTCCACTTT. Variable domain in full (rest from reference TRBV7-8 and TRBJ1-6): GAGVSQSPRYKVAKRGQDVALRCDPISGHVSLFWYQQALGQGPEFLTYFQNEAQLDKSGLPSDRFFAERPEGSVSTLKIQRTQQEDSAVYLCASSLGGDDLHFGNGTRLTVT.

CDR3 protein: CASNQGTDTQYF. CDR3 nucleotide sequence: TGTGCCAGCAACCAGGGCACAGATACGCAGTATTTT. The chain combines TRBV2 with TRBJ2-3; D is undetermined. Germline V gives CDR1 SNHLY, CDR2 FYNNEI. Trimming removed 7 bases at V and 1 base at J, with 6 bases between. This CDR3 comprises 12 residues.

The genes are TRBV5-1 and TRBJ2-1; 10 positions match TRBD2. CDR1 and CDR2 from the germline V gene are SGHRS and YFSETQ. After removal of 4 bases from V and 4 bases from J, the junction contained 5 bases not matched to a gene. This CDR3 is 15 amino acids long. The CDR3 coding sequence is TGCGCCAGCAGCAGCGCTAGCGGGAGTTACAATGAGCAGTTCTTC. Translating it yields CASSSASGSYNEQFF.

V is TRBV18 and J is TRBJ2-1, with D tentatively TRBD2 (6 bases). The CDR3 runs 12 residues. Per germline, CDR1 KGHSH and CDR2 LQKENI. The V end lost 4 bases, the J end lost 6 bases, and 7 bases lay between the germline ends. In DNA, the CDR3 is TGTGCCAGCTCACTGGGGGGCAATGAGCAGTTCTTC. It is translated as CASSLGGNEQFF.

The chain recombines TRBV3-1 (or the pseudogene TRBV3-2) with TRBJ2-1; D remains unclear. The CDR3 is 13 amino acids. Germline V gene sequence: CDR1 LGHDT, CDR2 YNNKEL (reference sequence). V lost 7 bases and J lost 0, with 7 bases in between. The CDR3 bases are TGTGCCAGCACTCCAGGCTCCTACAATGAGCAGTTCTTC. It codes for CASTPGSYNEQFF.

V usage is TRBV5-6 and J usage is TRBJ1-1; D ambiguous. V lost 0 bases to trimming and J lost 1 base, with 4 bases between them. The germline V gene encodes CDR1 SGHDT and CDR2 YYEEEE. The CDR3 extends over 13 amino acids. The CDR3 region has the DNA TGTGCCAGCAGCTTGGCTTGGAACACTGAAGCTTTCTTT. This sequence encodes CASSLAWNTEAFF.

This chain connects TRBV6-5 to TRBJ2-5, with 10 nucleotides matching TRBD1. Trimming at V came to 6 bases and at J to 4 bases, leaving 5 bases not matched to a gene. This CDR3 has 14 residues. Looked up from germline, CDR1 is MNHEY and CDR2 is SVGAGI. The CDR3 nucleotides read TGTGCCAGCAGGCCGACAGGGGGCGCAGAGACCCAGTACTTC. Its protein is CASRPTGGAETQYF.

This rearrangement joins TRBV6-1 to TRBJ1-6; TRBD1 agrees at 8 bases. The germline V gene has CDR1 MNHNS and CDR2 SASEGT. The V segment lost 7 bases and the J segment 10 bases; nucleotides outside the gene matches: 6. The CDR3 has 13 residues. The CDR3 sequence is CASNDRGLSPLHF. CDR3 DNA sequence: TGTGCCAGCAACGACAGGGGATTATCACCCCTCCACTTT.